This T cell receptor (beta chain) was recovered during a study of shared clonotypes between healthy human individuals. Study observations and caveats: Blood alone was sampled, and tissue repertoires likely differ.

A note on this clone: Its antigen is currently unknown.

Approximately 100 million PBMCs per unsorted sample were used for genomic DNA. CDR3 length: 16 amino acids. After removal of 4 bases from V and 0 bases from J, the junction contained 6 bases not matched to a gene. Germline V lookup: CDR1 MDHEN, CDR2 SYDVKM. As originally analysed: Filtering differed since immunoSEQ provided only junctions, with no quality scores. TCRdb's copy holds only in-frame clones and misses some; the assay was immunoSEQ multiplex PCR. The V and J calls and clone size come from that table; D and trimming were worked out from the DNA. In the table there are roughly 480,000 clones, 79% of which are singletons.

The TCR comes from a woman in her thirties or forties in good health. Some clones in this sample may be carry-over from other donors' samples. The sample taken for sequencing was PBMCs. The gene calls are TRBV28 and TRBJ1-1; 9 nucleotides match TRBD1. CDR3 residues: CASSSGTGKVNTEAFF. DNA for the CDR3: TGTGCCAGCAGTTCCGGGACAGGGAAGGTGAACACTGAAGCTTTCTTT.